This T cell receptor (beta chain) is from a study of blood T cell repertoires in COVID-19. Study background: Acute and convalescent COVID-19 specimens originated in the United States, Italy and Spain. T cells, B-cell-depleted T cells, or PBMCs supplied cDNA or gDNA.

In the authors' workflow: Amplification of reference gene primers was used by the study to estimate nucleated cell counts. The data were produced by immunoSEQ multiplex PCR, yet TCRdb's version contains in-frame clones alone and is incomplete. The DNA was the basis for D and trimming; V, J and clone size are from that table. The sample contains about 320,000 clones, roughly 85% of which appear only once. This clone was recorded once. CDR1 and CDR2 from the germline V gene are SEHNR and FQNEAQ (reference sequence). J was trimmed by 0 bases and V by 4 bases; bases with no gene match: 7. The CDR3 extends over 17 amino acids.

Material: peripheral blood. The chain couples TRBV7-9 to TRBJ2-1, with 9 bases lining up with TRBD2. This clonotype was obtained from a human donor in a cohort sampled during active COVID-19. The CDR3 coding sequence is TGTGCCAGCAGCTCCACGAGCGGGGGGCACTCCTACAATGAGCAGTTCTTC. It yields the protein CASSSTSGGHSYNEQFF.